The 19 T cell receptor beta chains below all came from one sample that was sequenced in a study of T-cell memory formation after mild COVID-19. One entry per CDR3 protein results from TCRdb running MiXCR on the 5' RACE reads. The sample lists more than 450,000 distinct CDR3 sequences; under 20% were seen once. The sample was PBMCs or a T cell subset sorted from them (not recorded which). Receptor source: an adult woman who had mild COVID-19 (a few samples of this study predate the infection). Cell type and time point are not known.

The V call is TRBV5-1, the J call TRBJ2-1; maybe TRBD2 (5 bases). V gave up 4 bases and J gave up 8 bases, with 13 bases separating them. This CDR3 is built from 13 residues. Germline values: CDR1 SGHRS, CDR2 YFSETQ. As DNA, the CDR3 is TGCGCCAGCAGCCTTAGAGGGTTCGATGAGCAGTTCTTC. Protein sequence: CASSLRGFDEQFF.

This chain uses TRBV5-1 with TRBJ2-7; D remains unclear. Trimming shortened V by 2 bases and J by 3 bases, and 9 bases separated the two germline ends. From germline, CDR1 is SGHRS and CDR2 YFSETQ. The CDR3 totals 13 residues. CDR3 amino acids: CASSFGANYEQYF. CDR3 bases: TGCGCCAGCAGCTTTGGCGCAAACTACGAGCAGTACTTC.

The rearrangement joins TRBV6-1 to TRBJ1-5; maybe TRBD1 (5 bases). The CDR3 consists of 14 residues. The germline V and J ends were trimmed by 2 bases and 6 bases, with 11 bases remaining between them. Germline loops: CDR1 MNHNS, CDR2 SASEGT. The CDR3 coding sequence is TGTGCCAGCAGTGAAATCGATGGGGCTCAGCCCCAGCATTTT. It translates to CASSEIDGAQPQHF.

The chain carries TRBV12-3 or TRBV12-4 and TRBJ1-6; 7 bases are shared with TRBD1. The CDR3 consists of 15 residues. The V gene end was trimmed by 3 bases and the J gene end by 6 bases; junction bases not matched to a gene: 5. CDR3 amino acids: CASSLTQGRNSPLHF. CDR3 in DNA: TGTGCCAGCAGTTTGACACAGGGGCGTAATTCACCCCTCCACTTT.

Only a few counts were recorded for this clonotype. The V gene is TRBV29-1, the J gene TRBJ1-2; D gene unclear. This CDR3 is built from 11 residues. The V gene's germline CDR1 is SQVTM and CDR2 ANQGSEA. The V end lost 1 base, the J end lost 5 bases, and 5 bases lay between the germline ends. This CDR3 reads CSVEGGYGYTF. CDR3 bases: TGCAGCGTTGAAGGGGGATATGGCTACACCTTC.

The J gene is TRBJ1-2, the V gene TRBV12-3 or TRBV12-4, with D hard to call. This CDR3 contains 15 residues. Trimming stripped 1 base from V and 0 bases from J, with 9 bases between. CDR3 residues: CASSLVRDPNYGYTF. The CDR3 DNA follows: TGTGCCAGCAGTTTAGTCCGCGACCCTAACTATGGCTACACCTTC.

V gene TRBV2 combines with J gene TRBJ2-5; D possibly corresponds to TRBD1 (6 bases). The CDR3 is 15 amino acids. V lost 1 base, J lost 5 bases, and 14 bases lay in between. Germline V CDR1 and CDR2: SNHLY, FYNNEI. The CDR3 coding sequence is TGTGCCAGCAGTGAAGGTCAGGGGCTTCGGGAGACCCAGTACTTC. This translates into CASSEGQGLRETQYF.

The chain has TRBV15 and TRBJ2-4; possibly TRBD1 or TRBD2 for D (6 bases each). The V and J ends lost 1 base and 5 bases respectively, with 15 bases between them. Germline CDR1 is LNHNV and CDR2 is YYDKDF (reference sequence). The CDR3 runs 16 residues. CDR3 region: CATSRGPRGLQNIQYF. The CDR3 DNA reads as TGTGCCACCAGCAGAGGACCCCGGGGGCTTCAAAACATTCAGTACTTC.

J is TRBJ1-3 and V is TRBV6-5; D is ambiguous. The CDR3 is made up of 15 amino acids. Deletions cut 7 bases from V and 3 bases from J, with 16 bases between. Germline-derived CDR1 and CDR2 are MNHEY and SVGAGI. In DNA, the CDR3 is TGTGCCAGCATCCCACGAGGAATTAATGGAAACACCATATATTTT. The encoded protein is CASIPRGINGNTIYF.

The CDR3 region has the DNA TGTGCCAGCAGCGGGACTAGCGGGGAGCAAGAGACCCAGTACTTC. This sequence encodes CASSGTSGEQETQYF. This chain links TRBV9 with TRBJ2-5, with TRBD2 matching over 12 bases. The CDR3 spans 15 residues. V lost 3 bases, J lost 2 bases, and 2 bases stayed unmatched. Germline CDR1 and CDR2: SGDLS and YYNGEE.

The chain recombines TRBV24-1 with TRBJ2-1; TRBD2 matches at 12 bases. Looked up from germline, CDR1 is KGHDR and CDR2 is SFDVKD. V lost 3 bases, J lost 15 bases, and 5 bases stayed unmatched. This CDR3 spans 13 amino acids. Here the CDR3 reads CATSDLAGGSAFF. CDR3 DNA sequence: TGTGCCACCAGTGATCTAGCGGGAGGGAGCGCGTTCTTC.

This clonotype has only a few counts. For the CDR3, the DNA is TGTGCCAGCAGCCACGAGTGGGACAAAAACATTCAGTACTTC. Translation: CASSHEWDKNIQYF. V and J are TRBV3-1 and TRBJ2-4; the D is unclear. V lost 3 bases to trimming and J lost 3 bases, with 9 bases between them. CDR1 is LGHDT and CDR2 is YNNKEL in the germline V gene (reference sequence). The CDR3 loop spans 14 amino acids. The full variable domain, in which reference TRBV3-1 and TRBJ2-4 provide the parts outside the CDR3, is DTAVSQTPKYLVTQMGNDKSIKCEQNLGHDTMYWYKQDSKKFLKIMFSYNNKELIINETVPNRFSPKSPDKAHLNLHINSLELGDSAVYFCASSHEWDKNIQYFGAGTRLSVL.

This clonotype turned up a few times. The chain is built from TRBV5-6 and TRBJ1-1; D gene ambiguous. Trimming removed 3 bases at V and 5 bases at J, with 8 bases between. From germline, CDR1 is SGHDT and CDR2 YYEEEE. The CDR3 is made up of 12 amino acids. CDR3 in amino acids: CASSSLVTEAFF. CDR3 DNA sequence: TGTGCCAGCAGCTCACTTGTGACTGAAGCTTTCTTT.

This chain links TRBV7-9 with TRBJ1-1, with a possible D match to TRBD1 (5 bases). The germline gives CDR1 SEHNR, CDR2 FQNEAQ (reference sequence). There are 14 residues in the CDR3. Trimming removed 3 bases from V and 4 bases from J, with 12 bases in between. Here the CDR3 reads CASSFSSGGTEAFF. For the CDR3, the DNA is TGTGCCAGCAGCTTTAGCTCCGGGGGCACTGAAGCTTTCTTT.

There are a few counts of this clonotype. V is TRBV5-1 and J is TRBJ2-2; 7 nucleotides line up with TRBD2. CDR3 length: 16 amino acids. Germline V gives CDR1 SGHRS, CDR2 YFSETQ. Trimming removed 0 bases from V and 4 bases from J; junction bases left unmatched: 6. This CDR3 reads CASSLEPGRVTGELFF. The CDR3 DNA follows: TGCGCCAGCAGCTTGGAACCAGGGAGGGTCACCGGGGAGCTGTTTTTT. Full variable domain (missing parts from reference TRBV5-1 and TRBJ2-2): KAGVTQTPRYLIKTRGQQVTLSCSPISGHRSVSWYQQTPGQGLQFLFEYFSETQRNKGNFPGRFSGRQFSNSRSEMNVSTLELGDSALYLCASSLEPGRVTGELFFGEGSRLTVL.

V usage is TRBV20-1 and J usage is TRBJ1-3, with D uncertain. V was clipped by 0 bases and J by 0 bases, with 9 bases between them. The CDR3 is 15 residues long. Germline CDR1 reads DFQATT; CDR2 reads SNEGSKA (reference sequence). The CDR3 reads CSARDRAVSGNTIYF. As DNA, the CDR3 is TGCAGTGCTAGAGATCGGGCGGTCTCTGGAAACACCATATATTTT.

The gene calls are TRBV9 and TRBJ1-1; D is ambiguous. The germline gives CDR1 SGDLS, CDR2 YYNGEE. The V and J ends lost 2 bases and 4 bases respectively, with 9 bases between them. This CDR3 spans 13 amino acids. In DNA form, the CDR3 reads TGTGCCAGCAGCGTTACCCCAACCACTGAAGCTTTCTTT. Protein product: CASSVTPTTEAFF.

In its sample, this clonotype was seen a few times. CDR3 sequence: CASSVQGNTGELFF. As DNA, the CDR3 is TGTGCCAGCAGTGTCCAGGGAAACACCGGGGAGCTGTTTTTT. The chain carries TRBV25-1 and TRBJ2-2; perhaps TRBD1 as D (5 bases). The CDR3 has 14 residues. V was pared by 4 bases and J by 2 bases, with 8 bases between. Germline V gives CDR1 MGHDK, CDR2 SYGVNS.

V gene TRBV6-6 combines with J gene TRBJ2-7; D possibly corresponds to TRBD1 (5 bases). Between the trimmed V and J ends, which lost 5 bases and 0 bases, there was a span of 11 bases. The CDR3 has 14 amino acids. Germline values: CDR1 MNHNY, CDR2 SVGAGI (reference sequence). The CDR3 loop is CASSRLQDSYEQYF. In nucleotides, the CDR3 is TGTGCCAGCAGTCGATTACAGGACTCCTACGAGCAGTACTTC.